This entry features one T cell receptor (beta chain) sequence. Antigen unknown. These data originate in a study of OX40 agonist ivuxolimab in advanced cancers. Notes on the study in general: In a subset of nonresponders, normalized T-cell clonal expansion was also low.

Data came from immunoSEQ multiplex PCR; TCRdb stores just in-frame clones and leaves some out. The sample includes about 58,000 clones, approximately 87% seen only once; the top ten take around 3.3%. From germline, CDR1 is SGDLS and CDR2 YYNGEE. V lost 0 bases to trimming and J lost 3 bases, with 10 bases between them. This CDR3 is built from 15 residues. V and J are TRBV9 and TRBJ1-5; TRBD1 might be the D (5 bases). The material sequenced was CD4+ or CD8+ T cells sorted from blood, taken in a trial of the OX40 agonist ivuxolimab. The receptor comes from an adult with an advanced solid tumor such as melanoma, head and neck, liver or kidney cancer. The CDR3 is CASSVGLGDNQPQHF. For the CDR3, the DNA is TGTGCCAGCAGCGTAGGCTTGGGGGACAATCAGCCCCAGCATTTT. The full variable domain, completed using reference TRBV9 and TRBJ1-5, is DSGVTQTPKHLITATGQRVTLRCSPRSGDLSVYWYQQSLDQGLQFLIQYYNGEERAKGNILERFSAQQFPDLHSELNLSSLELGDSALYFCASSVGLGDNQPQHFGDGTRLSIL.